Below, 4 T cell receptor beta chains from the same sample are listed, as sequenced in a study of blood T cell repertoires in COVID-19. The assay was immunoSEQ multiplex PCR, and TCRdb's table has in-frame clones only and misses some. The sample lists 80,000 or so clones, over 75% occurring once. The sequencing sample was made of peripheral blood. The receptors originated from a man older than 75 with acute or convalescent COVID-19.

The chain joins TRBV3-1 (or the pseudogene TRBV3-2) to TRBJ2-3; D gene uncertain. This CDR3 is built from 11 residues. Germline V lookup: CDR1 LGHDT, CDR2 YNNKEL (reference sequence). The ends were cut back, 6 bases at V and 2 bases at J, with 3 bases in the middle. CDR3 nucleotide sequence: TGTGCCAGCAGTCACACAGATACGCAGTATTTT. This encodes CASSHTDTQYF.

The DNA of the CDR3 is TGCAGTGCTTCCCGGACTGAAGCTTTCTTT. Translated: CSASRTEAFF. The J gene is TRBJ1-1, the V gene TRBV20-1; the D is unclear. V was trimmed by 5 bases and J by 5 bases, leaving 6 bases between them. The length of the CDR3 is 10 residues. Germline V lookup: CDR1 DFQATT, CDR2 SNEGSKA (reference sequence).

The chain is built from TRBV19 and TRBJ2-1, with D perhaps TRBD2 (5 bases). The CDR3 sequence is 13 residues long. The V end lost 1 base, the J end lost 7 bases, and 8 bases lay between the germline ends. Germline loops: CDR1 LNHDA, CDR2 SQIVND (reference sequence). CDR3 nucleotides: TGTGCCAGTAGTATAGGGGGAGCGAATGAGCAGTTCTTC. It encodes CASSIGGANEQFF.

The chain is built from TRBV30 and TRBJ1-2; 8 bases agree with TRBD1. The J segment lost 0 bases and the V segment lost 3 bases, leaving 3 bases of the junction unmatched. Looked up from germline, CDR1 is GTSNPN and CDR2 is SVGIG (reference sequence). The CDR3 totals 14 residues. The CDR3 reads CAWSGQGANYGYTF. In DNA form, the CDR3 reads TGTGCCTGGAGCGGACAGGGAGCTAACTATGGCTACACCTTC.